This T cell receptor (beta chain) was recovered during a study of blood T cell repertoires in COVID-19. Study details: The study drew acute and convalescent COVID-19 samples from the United States, Italy and Spain.

Produced via immunoSEQ multiplex PCR; TCRdb's table is partial and in-frame only. The table has over 250,000 clones, around nine tenths seen once. V lost 5 bases to trimming and J lost 6 bases, with 16 bases between them. Per the germline V gene, CDR1 is KGHDR and CDR2 is SFDVKD. This CDR3 has 15 residues. The sequence derives from a man between 50 and 59 years old with acute or convalescent COVID-19. This sequence joins TRBV24-1 and TRBJ2-1; D perhaps matches TRBD1 (6 bases). The material sequenced was peripheral blood. This CDR3 is CATSAIGTSLNEQFF. The CDR3 DNA follows: TGTGCCACCAGTGCCATCGGGACATCACTCAATGAGCAGTTCTTC.